The 23 T cell receptor beta chains given below trace back to one sample, sequenced in a study of blood T cell repertoires in COVID-19. Data came from immunoSEQ multiplex PCR; TCRdb stores just in-frame clones and leaves some out. This sample has approximately 360,000 clones, with roughly 80% found just once. Sequenced material: PBMCs or T cells enriched from blood (not recorded which). These receptors were taken from a woman aged 50 to 65 who had recovered from COVID-19.

The CDR3, as DNA: TGTGCCAGTCAACGCGAGTCTGGAAACACCATATATTTT. Encoded protein: CASQRESGNTIYF. J is TRBJ1-3 and V is TRBV19; D call uncertain. The length of the CDR3 is 13 residues. V gave up 8 bases and J gave up 1 base, with 9 bases separating them. From germline, CDR1 is LNHDA and CDR2 SQIVND (reference sequence). Variable domain in full (rest from reference TRBV19 and TRBJ1-3): DGGITQSPKYLFRKEGQNVTLSCEQNLNHDAMYWYRQDPGQGLRLIYYSQIVNDFQKGDIAEGYSVSREKKESFPLTVTSAQKNPTAFYLCASQRESGNTIYFGEGSWLTVV.

This clone was detected only a few times. This chain joins TRBV27 and TRBJ2-7; possible D gene TRBD2, 6 bases. V was trimmed by 6 bases and J by 2 bases, leaving 17 bases between them. In germline, CDR1 is MNHEY, CDR2 SMNVEV (reference sequence). This CDR3 spans 15 amino acids. The CDR3 is CASRLLSGPAYEQYF. The CDR3 DNA reads as TGTGCCAGCAGATTACTCAGCGGGCCAGCCTACGAGCAGTACTTC.

V is TRBV30 and J is TRBJ1-1, with D tentatively TRBD1 (6 bases). Germline-derived CDR1 and CDR2 are GTSNPN and SVGIG (reference sequence). The CDR3 is 13 residues long. V was clipped by 1 base and J by 4 bases, with 10 bases between them. The CDR3 spells CAWSAQGGTEAFF. As DNA, the CDR3 is TGTGCCTGGAGTGCTCAAGGGGGCACTGAAGCTTTCTTT.

CDR3: CAFQMNTEAFF. DNA for the CDR3: TGTGCCTTTCAAATGAACACTGAAGCTTTCTTT. The rearrangement joins TRBV30 to TRBJ1-1; no definite D call. Trimming took off 7 bases at V and 0 bases at J, with 6 bases between the two ends. From germline, CDR1 is GTSNPN and CDR2 SVGIG (reference sequence). The CDR3 totals 11 residues.

V is TRBV4-2 and J is TRBJ1-1; 10 positions agree with TRBD1. The V gene end was trimmed by 5 bases and the J gene end by 3 bases; junction bases not matched to a gene: 9. This CDR3 has 16 amino acids. CDR1 and CDR2 (germline): LGHNA, YNFKEQ. The CDR3 DNA is TGTGCCAGCAGCTTGACAGGGGGCGGAGGGGACACTGAAGCTTTCTTT. It encodes CASSLTGGGGDTEAFF.

V gene TRBV11-1 combines with J gene TRBJ1-1, with TRBD1 as a possible D gene (5 bases). CDR3 length equals 16 residues. Germline CDR1 reads SGHAT; CDR2 reads FQDESV (reference sequence). V was clipped by 2 bases and J by 4 bases, with 17 bases between them. The CDR3 DNA follows: TGTGCCAGCAGCTTAAATCGGGGACTTGCGGGCACTGAAGCTTTCTTT. Amino acids: CASSLNRGLAGTEAFF.

This chain links TRBV11-2 with TRBJ1-1; D gene ambiguous. CDR1 and CDR2 (germline): SGHAT, FQNNGV. The CDR3 has 14 amino acids. V was trimmed by 1 base and J by 3 bases, leaving 9 bases between them. The CDR3 loop is CASSLGARDTEAFF. The CDR3 DNA is TGTGCCAGCAGCTTAGGGGCGCGGGACACTGAAGCTTTCTTT.

This clone was counted between two and nine times. The sample holds other DNA sequences that translate to the same CDR3. The rearrangement joins TRBV7-8 to TRBJ1-1; no reliable D call. The germline CDR1 and CDR2 sequences are SGHVS and FQNEAQ. The CDR3 spans 14 residues. V was clipped by 1 base and J by 0 bases, with 6 bases between them. The CDR3 loop is CASSLGQVNTEAFF. The DNA for the CDR3 is TGTGCCAGCAGCTTAGGCCAGGTGAACACTGAAGCTTTCTTT.

In nucleotides, the CDR3 is TGTGCCAGCAGTTTCGGGCGGGAGGGCCCAGTTGAGCAGTTCTTC. Its protein product is CASSFGREGPVEQFF. The rearrangement joins TRBV27 to TRBJ2-1, with 9 nucleotides matching TRBD2. Germline V CDR1 and CDR2: MNHEY, SMNVEV (reference sequence). The CDR3 is made up of 15 amino acids. Trimming removed 3 bases from V and 9 bases from J; junction bases left unmatched: 9.

This chain connects TRBV29-1 to TRBJ1-2; TRBD1 might be the D (5 bases). This CDR3 has 15 amino acids. Germline loops: CDR1 SQVTM, CDR2 ANQGSEA. The germline V and J ends were trimmed by 3 bases and 2 bases, with 16 bases remaining between them. The CDR3 loop is CSVDSSQGVNYGYTF. The CDR3 coding sequence is TGCAGCGTTGACTCGTCACAAGGGGTAAACTATGGCTACACCTTC.

This chain connects TRBV11-3 to TRBJ1-1; possibly TRBD1 for D (6 bases). Trimming cost V 5 bases and J 7 bases, with 11 bases left between them. The CDR3 covers 12 residues. Germline CDR1 SGHNT, CDR2 YENEEA. The CDR3 sequence is CASSPGHREAFF. CDR3 bases: TGTGCCAGCAGCCCGGGACACCGTGAAGCTTTCTTT.

This chain uses TRBV19 with TRBJ2-1, with D possibly matching TRBD2 (5 bases). Germline V gene sequence: CDR1 LNHDA, CDR2 SQIVND (reference sequence). This CDR3 comprises 14 residues. Trimming removed 1 base at V and 9 bases at J, with 13 bases between. The CDR3 DNA is TGTGCCAGTAGTATAGTAGAACTAGTGGGTGAGCAGTTCTTC. It translates to CASSIVELVGEQFF.

The chain couples TRBV7-8 to TRBJ2-7, with 10 bases identical to TRBD1. J gave up 8 bases and V 5 bases, and 9 bases lay outside the gene matches. CDR1 SGHVS and CDR2 FQNEAQ come from the germline V gene. The CDR3 consists of 14 residues. This chain's CDR3 is CASSIRQGASKQYF. CDR3 DNA sequence: TGTGCCAGCAGCATTCGACAGGGGGCCAGTAAGCAGTACTTC.

The CDR3 region is CASSLEINYGYTF. In nucleotides, the CDR3 is TGCGCCAGCAGCTTAGAGATTAACTATGGCTACACCTTC. The rearrangement uses TRBV5-1 and TRBJ1-2; D not resolved. The CDR3 extends over 13 amino acids. From germline, CDR1 is SGHRS and CDR2 YFSETQ. V dropped 2 bases and J dropped 1 base, with 6 bases sitting between them.

The chain has TRBV3-1 (or the pseudogene TRBV3-2) and TRBJ1-3, with TRBD1 as a possible D gene (5 bases). The CDR3 length is 14 residues. Trimming took 2 bases from V and 2 from J, leaving 7 bases between them. Looked up from germline, CDR1 is LGHDT and CDR2 is YNNKEL (reference sequence). The CDR3 nucleotides read TGTGCCAGCAGCCAACAGGGTGCTGGAAACACCATATATTTT. It codes for CASSQQGAGNTIYF.

The rearrangement uses TRBV13 and TRBJ2-1, with D perhaps TRBD1 (6 bases). V was clipped by 2 bases and J by 7 bases, with 12 bases between them. In germline, CDR1 is PRHDT, CDR2 FYEKMQ (reference sequence). The CDR3 is made up of 14 amino acids. The CDR3 coding sequence is TGTGCCAGCAGCTTAAGAGCAGGGGATAATGAGCAGTTCTTC. Amino acid sequence: CASSLRAGDNEQFF.

This chain links TRBV11-2 with TRBJ2-7, with D tentatively TRBD2 (6 bases). Trimming took 0 bases from V and 4 from J, leaving 10 bases between them. CDR1 is SGHAT and CDR2 is FQNNGV in the germline V gene. The CDR3 spans 14 residues. CDR3 DNA: TGTGCCAGCAGCTTAGATCTTGGAGGGTACGAGCAGTACTTC. Residues: CASSLDLGGYEQYF. The full variable domain, in which reference TRBV11-2 and TRBJ2-7 provide the parts outside the CDR3, is EAGVAQSPRYKIIEKRQSVAFWCNPISGHATLYWYQQILGQGPKLLIQFQNNGVVDDSQLPKDRFSAERLKGVDSTLKIQPAKLEDSAVYLCASSLDLGGYEQYFGPGTRLTVT.

The gene calls are TRBV9 and TRBJ2-3, with D perhaps TRBD1 (5 bases). The V end lost 4 bases, the J end lost 4 bases, and 10 bases lay between the germline ends. The CDR3 runs to 13 residues. Germline lookup yields CDR1 SGDLS and CDR2 YYNGEE. The CDR3 region is CASSPQVSDTQYF. Written as DNA, the CDR3 is TGTGCCAGCAGCCCACAGGTATCAGATACGCAGTATTTT.

The gene calls are TRBV6-2 or TRBV6-3 and TRBJ1-4; the D gene is possibly TRBD1 (6 bases). Trimming cost V 3 bases and J 3 bases, with 8 bases left between them. CDR1 MNHEY and CDR2 SVGEGT come from the germline V gene. The CDR3 is 14 amino acids. The CDR3, as DNA: TGTGCCAGCAGTTATAGGACAGCTAATGAAAAACTGTTTTTT. This sequence encodes CASSYRTANEKLFF.

The CDR3 DNA reads as TGTGCCAGCAGTGATGGACAGTTCGGTACAGAGACCCAGTACTTC. Residues: CASSDGQFGTETQYF. The chain recombines TRBV6-1 with TRBJ2-5; TRBD1 might be the D (6 bases). The CDR3 sequence is 15 residues long. Germline assignment: CDR1 MNHNS and CDR2 SASEGT. V lost 3 bases, J lost 4 bases, and 15 bases lay in between.

This clone was detected a few times. V and J are TRBV6-5 and TRBJ2-2, with 7 positions matching TRBD1. This CDR3 spans 13 amino acids. V lost 8 bases, J lost 7 bases, and 7 bases stayed unmatched. Germline assignment: CDR1 MNHEY and CDR2 SVGAGI. As DNA, the CDR3 is TGTGCCAGCCTACAGGGGCTAGGCGGGGAGCTGTTTTTT. Its protein is CASLQGLGGELFF.

The rearrangement joins TRBV11-2 to TRBJ2-7; 8 nucleotides agree with TRBD1. This CDR3 comprises 14 residues. Per germline, CDR1 SGHAT and CDR2 FQNNGV. Trimming removed 3 bases from V and 4 bases from J; junction bases left unmatched: 5. The CDR3 sequence is CASSLTGVKYEQYF. The CDR3 nucleotides are TGTGCCAGCAGCTTGACAGGGGTTAAATACGAGCAGTACTTC.

The chain recombines TRBV7-9 with TRBJ1-4; D not certain. CDR1 SEHNR and CDR2 FQNEAQ come from the germline V gene (reference sequence). The CDR3 covers 11 residues. The V end lost 8 bases, the J end lost 8 bases, and 9 bases lay between the germline ends. The CDR3 sequence is CASGVGEKLFF. The DNA for the CDR3 is TGTGCCAGCGGCGTCGGGGAAAAACTGTTTTTT.